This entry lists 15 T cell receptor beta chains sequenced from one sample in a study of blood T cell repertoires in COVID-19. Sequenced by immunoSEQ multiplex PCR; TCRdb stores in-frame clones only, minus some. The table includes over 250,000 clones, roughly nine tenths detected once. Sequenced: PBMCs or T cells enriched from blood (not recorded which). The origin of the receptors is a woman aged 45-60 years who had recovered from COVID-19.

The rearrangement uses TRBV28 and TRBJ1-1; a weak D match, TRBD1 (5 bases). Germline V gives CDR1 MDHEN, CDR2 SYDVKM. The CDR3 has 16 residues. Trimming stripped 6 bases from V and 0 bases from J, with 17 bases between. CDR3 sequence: CASSSAVGGMNTEAFF. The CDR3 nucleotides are TGTGCCAGCAGCTCCGCCGTGGGGGGGATGAACACTGAAGCTTTCTTT.

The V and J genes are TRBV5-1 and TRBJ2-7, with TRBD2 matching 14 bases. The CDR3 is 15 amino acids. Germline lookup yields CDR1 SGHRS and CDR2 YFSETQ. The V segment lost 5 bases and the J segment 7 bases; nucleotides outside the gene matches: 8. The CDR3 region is CASSRLAGGSREQYF. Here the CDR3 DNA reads TGCGCCAGCAGTCGACTAGCGGGAGGGTCGCGGGAGCAGTACTTC.

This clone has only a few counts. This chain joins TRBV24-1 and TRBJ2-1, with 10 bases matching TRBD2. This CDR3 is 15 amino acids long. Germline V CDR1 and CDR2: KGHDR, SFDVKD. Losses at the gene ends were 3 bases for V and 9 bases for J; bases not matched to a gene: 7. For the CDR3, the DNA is TGTGCCACCAGTGATCCTAGCGGGGGTGATGGTGAGCAGTTCTTC. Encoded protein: CATSDPSGGDGEQFF.

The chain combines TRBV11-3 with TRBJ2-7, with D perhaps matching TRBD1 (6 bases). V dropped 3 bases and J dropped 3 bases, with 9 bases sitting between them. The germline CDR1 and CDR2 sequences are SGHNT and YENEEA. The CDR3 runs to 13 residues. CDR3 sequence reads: CASSLGASYEQYF. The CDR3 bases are TGTGCCAGCAGCTTGGGGGCGAGCTACGAGCAGTACTTC.

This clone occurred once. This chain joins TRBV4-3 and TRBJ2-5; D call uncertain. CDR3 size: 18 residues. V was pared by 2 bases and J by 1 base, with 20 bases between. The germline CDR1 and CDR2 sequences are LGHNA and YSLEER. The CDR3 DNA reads TGCGCCAGCAGCCAAAGTCCGGGTGGAATGGGTCTCCAAGAGACCCAGTACTTC. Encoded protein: CASSQSPGGMGLQETQYF.

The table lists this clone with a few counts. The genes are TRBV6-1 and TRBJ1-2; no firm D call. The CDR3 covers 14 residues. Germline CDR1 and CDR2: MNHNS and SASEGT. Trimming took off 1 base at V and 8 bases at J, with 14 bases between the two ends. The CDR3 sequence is CASSEVTKRAGYTF. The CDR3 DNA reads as TGTGCCAGCAGTGAAGTTACCAAGCGAGCGGGCTACACCTTC.

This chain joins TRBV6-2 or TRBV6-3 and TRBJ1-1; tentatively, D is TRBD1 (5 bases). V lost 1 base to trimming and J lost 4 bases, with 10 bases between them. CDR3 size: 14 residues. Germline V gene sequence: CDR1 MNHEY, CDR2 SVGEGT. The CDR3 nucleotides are TGTGCCAGCAGTTACTTTTCCCAGGGCACTGAAGCTTTCTTT. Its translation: CASSYFSQGTEAFF.

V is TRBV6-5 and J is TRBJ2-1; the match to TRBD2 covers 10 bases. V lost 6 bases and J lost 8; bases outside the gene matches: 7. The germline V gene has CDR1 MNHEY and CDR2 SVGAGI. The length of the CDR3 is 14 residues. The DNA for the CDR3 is TGTGCCAGCAGATCTAGCGGGAGTGTCTATGAGCAGTTCTTC. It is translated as CASRSSGSVYEQFF.

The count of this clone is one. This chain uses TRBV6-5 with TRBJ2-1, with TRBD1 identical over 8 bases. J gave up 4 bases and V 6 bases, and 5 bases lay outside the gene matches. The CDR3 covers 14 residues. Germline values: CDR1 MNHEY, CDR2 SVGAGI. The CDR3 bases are TGTGCCAGCAGAAGGACAGGGATTTACAATGAGCAGTTCTTC. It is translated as CASRRTGIYNEQFF.

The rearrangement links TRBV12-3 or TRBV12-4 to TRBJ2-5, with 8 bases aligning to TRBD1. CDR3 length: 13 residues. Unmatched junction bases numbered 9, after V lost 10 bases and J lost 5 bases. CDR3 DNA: TGTGCCACCGGGGACAGGCCCATCGAGACCCAGTACTTC. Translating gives CATGDRPIETQYF.

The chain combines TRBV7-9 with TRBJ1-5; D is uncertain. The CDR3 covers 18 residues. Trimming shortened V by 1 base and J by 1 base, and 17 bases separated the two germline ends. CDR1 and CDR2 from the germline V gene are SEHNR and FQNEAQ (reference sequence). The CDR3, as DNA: TGTGCCAGCAGCTTAGATGATTATTCAGTTGTCAGCAATCAGCCCCAGCATTTT. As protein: CASSLDDYSVVSNQPQHF.

The CDR3 DNA sequence: TGTGCCAGCAGCCCAAAGGACAGGTACAATGAGCAGTTCTTC. As protein: CASSPKDRYNEQFF. The rearrangement joins TRBV6-5 to TRBJ2-1; 7 bases are shared with TRBD1. The CDR3 has 14 amino acids. Germline CDR1 reads MNHEY; CDR2 reads SVGAGI. V gave up 6 bases and J gave up 4 bases; unmatched junction bases: 6.

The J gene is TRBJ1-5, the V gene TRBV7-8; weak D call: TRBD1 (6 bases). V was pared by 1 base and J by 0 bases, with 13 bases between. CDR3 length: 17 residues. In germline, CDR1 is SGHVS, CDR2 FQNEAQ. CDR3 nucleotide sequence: TGTGCCAGCAGCTTAGTTCCAGGGGCTTATAGCAATCAGCCCCAGCATTTT. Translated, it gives CASSLVPGAYSNQPQHF.

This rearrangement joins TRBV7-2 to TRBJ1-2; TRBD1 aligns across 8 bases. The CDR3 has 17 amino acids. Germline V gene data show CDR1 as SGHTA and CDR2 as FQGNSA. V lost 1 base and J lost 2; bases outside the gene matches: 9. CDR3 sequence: CASSLGGGGQGNYGYTF. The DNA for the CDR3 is TGTGCCAGCAGCTTAGGGGGGGGCGGACAGGGAAACTATGGCTACACCTTC.

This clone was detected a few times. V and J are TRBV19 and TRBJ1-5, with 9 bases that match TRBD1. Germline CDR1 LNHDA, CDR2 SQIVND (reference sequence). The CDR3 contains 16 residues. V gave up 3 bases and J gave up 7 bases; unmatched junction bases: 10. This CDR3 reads CASSIPQGAYEQPQHF. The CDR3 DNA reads TGTGCCAGTAGTATCCCACAGGGGGCTTATGAACAGCCCCAGCATTTT.